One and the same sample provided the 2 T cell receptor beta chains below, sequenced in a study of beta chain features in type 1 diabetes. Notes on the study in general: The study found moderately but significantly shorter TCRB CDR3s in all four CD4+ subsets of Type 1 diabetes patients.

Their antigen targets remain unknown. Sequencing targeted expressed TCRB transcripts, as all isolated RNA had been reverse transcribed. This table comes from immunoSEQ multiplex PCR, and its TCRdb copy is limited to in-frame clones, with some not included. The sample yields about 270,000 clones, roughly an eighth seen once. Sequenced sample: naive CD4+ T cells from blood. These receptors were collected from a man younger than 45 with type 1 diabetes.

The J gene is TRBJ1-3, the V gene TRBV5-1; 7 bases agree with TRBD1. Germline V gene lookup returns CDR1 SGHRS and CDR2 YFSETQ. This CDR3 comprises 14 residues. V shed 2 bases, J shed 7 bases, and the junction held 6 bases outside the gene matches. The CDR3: CASSFTTGPNTIYF. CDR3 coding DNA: TGCGCCAGCAGCTTTACGACAGGGCCCAACACCATATATTTT.

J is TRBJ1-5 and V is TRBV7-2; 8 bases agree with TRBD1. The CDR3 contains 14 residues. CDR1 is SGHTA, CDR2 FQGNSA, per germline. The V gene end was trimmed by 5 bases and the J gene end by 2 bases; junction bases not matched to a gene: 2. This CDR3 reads CASSPDRGNQPQHF. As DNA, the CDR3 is TGTGCCAGCAGCCCGGACAGGGGCAATCAGCCCCAGCATTTT.